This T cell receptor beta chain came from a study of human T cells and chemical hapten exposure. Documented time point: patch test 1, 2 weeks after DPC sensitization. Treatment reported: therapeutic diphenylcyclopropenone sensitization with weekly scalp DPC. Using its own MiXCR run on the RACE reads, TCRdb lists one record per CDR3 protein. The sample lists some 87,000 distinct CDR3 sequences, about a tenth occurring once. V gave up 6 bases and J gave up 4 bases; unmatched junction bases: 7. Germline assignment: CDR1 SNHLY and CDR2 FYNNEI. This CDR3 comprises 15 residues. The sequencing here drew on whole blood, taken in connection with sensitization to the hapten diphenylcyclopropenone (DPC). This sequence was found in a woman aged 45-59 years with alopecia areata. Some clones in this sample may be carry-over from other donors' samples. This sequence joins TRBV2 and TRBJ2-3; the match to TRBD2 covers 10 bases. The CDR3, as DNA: TGTGCCAGCAGGGTTAGAGCGGGAGGGGCAGATACGCAGTATTTT. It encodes CASRVRAGGADTQYF. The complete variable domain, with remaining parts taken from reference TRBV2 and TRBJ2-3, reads EPEVTQTPSHQVTQMGQEVILRCVPISNHLYFYWYRQILGQKVEFLVSFYNNEISEKSEIFDDQFSVERPDGSNFTLKIRSTKLEDSAMYFCASRVRAGGADTQYFGPGTRLTVL.